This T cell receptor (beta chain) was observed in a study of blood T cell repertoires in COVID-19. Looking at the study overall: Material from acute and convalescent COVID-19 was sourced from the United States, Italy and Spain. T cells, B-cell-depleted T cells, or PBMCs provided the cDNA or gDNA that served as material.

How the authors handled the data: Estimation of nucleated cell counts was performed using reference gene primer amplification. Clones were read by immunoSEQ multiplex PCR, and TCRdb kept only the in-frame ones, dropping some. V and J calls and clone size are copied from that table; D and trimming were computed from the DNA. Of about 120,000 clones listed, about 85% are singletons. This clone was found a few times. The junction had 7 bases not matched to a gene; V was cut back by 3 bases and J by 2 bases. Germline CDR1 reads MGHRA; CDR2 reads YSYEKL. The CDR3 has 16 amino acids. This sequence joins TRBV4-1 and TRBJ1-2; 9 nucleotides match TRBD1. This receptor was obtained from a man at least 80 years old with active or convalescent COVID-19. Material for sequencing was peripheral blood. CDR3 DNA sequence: TGCGCCAGCAGCCAGGCCCGCACAGGGGGCAACTATGGCTACACCTTC. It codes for CASSQARTGGNYGYTF.